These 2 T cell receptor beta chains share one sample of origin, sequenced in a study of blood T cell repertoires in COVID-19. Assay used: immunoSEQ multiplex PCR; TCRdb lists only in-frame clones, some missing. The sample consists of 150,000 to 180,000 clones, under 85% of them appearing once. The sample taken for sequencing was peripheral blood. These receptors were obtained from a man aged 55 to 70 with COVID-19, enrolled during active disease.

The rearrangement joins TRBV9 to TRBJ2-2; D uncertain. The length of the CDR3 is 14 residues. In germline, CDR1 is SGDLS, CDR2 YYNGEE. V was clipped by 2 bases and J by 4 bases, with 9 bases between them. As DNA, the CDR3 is TGTGCCAGCAGCGTCGGAGTGGCCACCGGGGAGCTGTTTTTT. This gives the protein CASSVGVATGELFF.

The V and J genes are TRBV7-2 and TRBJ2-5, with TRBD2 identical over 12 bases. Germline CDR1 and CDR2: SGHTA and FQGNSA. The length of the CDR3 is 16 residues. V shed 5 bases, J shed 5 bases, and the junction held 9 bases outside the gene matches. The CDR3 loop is CASSISSGRATETQYF. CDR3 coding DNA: TGTGCCAGCAGCATCTCTAGCGGGAGGGCCACCGAGACCCAGTACTTC.